This paragraph covers one TCR beta chain sequence. Each sample yielded at least 5 micrograms of PBMC total RNA. These data come from a study of blood T cells in healthy people across ages. Through a sample-barcoded 5' primer and a J-beta primer mix, a second PCR was run for roughly 6 to 11 cycles. Sequencing yielded, for each sample, at least 3 million paired-end reads carrying CDR3. TCRdb re-analysed the 5' RACE reads in MiXCR, keeping a single row per CDR3 protein. The data contain 980,000 or so distinct CDR3 sequences, approximately 49% of them singletons. V lost 4 bases and J lost 14; bases outside the gene matches: 4. Germline-derived CDR1 and CDR2 are SEHNR and FQNEAQ (reference sequence). This CDR3 contains 11 residues.

Specimen: blood. The V call is TRBV7-9, the J call TRBJ2-3; TRBD1 agrees at 9 bases. This receptor was identified in a young man in good health. The CDR3 coding sequence is TGTGCCAGCAGCTCCGGGACAGGGATGTATTTT. Its protein product is CASSSGTGMYF. The full variable domain, its missing parts supplied by reference TRBV7-9 and TRBJ2-3, is DTGVSQNPRHKITKRGQNVTFRCDPISEHNRLYWYRQTLGQGPEFLTYFQNEAQLEKSRLLSDRFSAERPKGSFSTLEIQRTEQGDSAMYLCASSSGTGMYFGPGTRLTVL.